These 23 T cell receptor beta chains were sequenced from one sample in a study of T-cell memory formation after mild COVID-19. TCRdb fed the 5' RACE reads into MiXCR, producing one record per CDR3 protein. The table lists roughly 400,000 distinct CDR3 sequences, less than 25% of them singletons. Sample: PBMCs or a T cell subset sorted from them (not recorded which). All receptors derive from an adult woman who had mild COVID-19 (a few samples of this study predate the infection). Cell type and time point are not known.

This clonotype was seen a few times. The gene calls are TRBV20-1 and TRBJ1-2, with 7 bases identical to TRBD1. The V gene end was trimmed by 0 bases and the J gene end by 10 bases; junction bases not matched to a gene: 8. The CDR3 spans 13 residues. Per the germline V gene, CDR1 is DFQATT and CDR2 is SNEGSKA (reference sequence). The CDR3 nucleotides are TGCAGTGCTAGAGATCCCAGGGGGGATGACTACACCTTC. It codes for CSARDPRGDDYTF.

The chain combines TRBV7-9 with TRBJ2-1; no firm D call. CDR3 length: 15 amino acids. V lost 1 base, J lost 0 bases, and 7 bases lay in between. Germline V gives CDR1 SEHNR, CDR2 FQNEAQ (reference sequence). The chain's CDR3 is CASSLVASSYNEQFF. The CDR3 DNA reads as TGTGCCAGCAGCTTAGTAGCCAGCTCCTACAATGAGCAGTTCTTC.

The CDR3 region has the DNA TGCAGCGTTGGCAAAGATAGCAATCAGCCCCAGCATTTT. It is translated as CSVGKDSNQPQHF. The chain couples TRBV29-1 to TRBJ1-5; D is ambiguous. V lost 4 bases and J lost 0, with 7 bases in between. Germline-derived CDR1 and CDR2 are SQVTM and ANQGSEA. This CDR3 comprises 13 residues. Full variable domain (missing parts from reference TRBV29-1 and TRBJ1-5): SAVISQKPSRDICQRGTSLTIQCQVDSQVTMMFWYRQQPGQSLTLIATANQGSEATYESGFVIDKFPISRPNLTFSTLTVSNMSPEDSSIYLCSVGKDSNQPQHFGDGTRLSIL.

The chain recombines TRBV25-1 with TRBJ2-7; D is ambiguous. Trimming removed 4 bases at V and 3 bases at J, with 13 bases between. The CDR3 covers 14 residues. Germline V gene data show CDR1 as MGHDK and CDR2 as SYGVNS. CDR3 region: CASSARAAIYEQYF. DNA of the CDR3: TGTGCCAGCAGTGCCCGGGCCGCAATCTACGAGCAGTACTTC.

This clonotype has just a few counts. This sequence joins TRBV25-1 and TRBJ1-2; D remains ambiguous. Germline CDR1 reads MGHDK; CDR2 reads SYGVNS. Trimming cost V 2 bases and J 7 bases, with 8 bases left between them. This CDR3 is built from 12 residues. The CDR3 sequence is CASSEPAGGYTF. DNA for the CDR3: TGTGCCAGCAGTGAACCAGCAGGTGGCTACACCTTC.

Only a few counts were recorded for this clonotype. The CDR3 region is CASSFNGGMNTEAFF. The CDR3 DNA reads as TGTGCCAGCAGCTTCAATGGGGGGATGAACACTGAAGCTTTCTTT. This chain links TRBV5-5 with TRBJ1-1; maybe TRBD1 (5 bases). Germline CDR1 and CDR2: SGHKS and YYEKEE (reference sequence). CDR3 length: 15 amino acids. V lost 2 bases to trimming and J lost 0 bases, with 11 bases between them.

This chain joins TRBV15 and TRBJ2-3, with 9 bases identical to TRBD2. CDR3 length equals 17 residues. With V trimmed by 1 base and J by 5 bases, 10 bases remained unmatched. Germline V gene data show CDR1 as LNHNV and CDR2 as YYDKDF (reference sequence). CDR3 nucleotide sequence: TGTGCCACCAGCAGAGTGGCCCATAGCGGGGGAGGAGATACGCAGTATTTT. Protein sequence: CATSRVAHSGGGDTQYF. The full variable domain, in which reference TRBV15 and TRBJ2-3 provide the parts outside the CDR3, is DAMVIQNPRYQVTQFGKPVTLSCSQTLNHNVMYWYQQKSSQAPKLLFHYYDKDFNNEADTPDNFQSRRPNTSFCFLDIRSPGLGDTAMYLCATSRVAHSGGGDTQYFGPGTRLTVL.

This chain's CDR3 is CASSLGTVNGELFF. CDR3 DNA sequence: TGCGCCAGCAGCTTGGGCACAGTAAACGGGGAGCTGTTTTTT. The gene calls are TRBV5-1 and TRBJ2-2; D is unclear. Germline CDR1 SGHRS, CDR2 YFSETQ. The germline V and J ends were trimmed by 0 bases and 7 bases, with 10 bases remaining between them. The CDR3 is 14 residues long.

The V call is TRBV20-1, the J call TRBJ1-5; no firm D call. Trimming left V 3 bases short and J 5 bases short, with 11 bases between. Germline lookup yields CDR1 DFQATT and CDR2 SNEGSKA (reference sequence). This CDR3 has 13 residues. For the CDR3, the DNA is TGCAGTGCTAGGGATGCGAGGGATCAGCCCCAGCATTTT. Amino acid sequence: CSARDARDQPQHF.

This clonotype showed up just a few times. The V and J genes are TRBV18 and TRBJ2-3; 9 bases are shared with TRBD2. CDR3 length: 18 amino acids. V lost 2 bases to trimming and J lost 2 bases; unmatched junction nucleotides: 11. Germline CDR1 and CDR2: KGHSH and LQKENI. CDR3 residues: CASSPSVSSGTFTDTQYF. CDR3 in DNA: TGTGCCAGCTCACCATCCGTTTCTAGCGGGACCTTCACAGATACGCAGTATTTT.

This clonotype was picked up a small number of times. V usage is TRBV20-1 and J usage is TRBJ2-5; D is undetermined. Trimming cost V 3 bases and J 0 bases, with 14 bases left between them. CDR1 is DFQATT, CDR2 SNEGSKA, per germline (reference sequence). CDR3 length equals 15 residues. This CDR3 reads CSARSQKGDQETQYF. In DNA form, the CDR3 reads TGCAGTGCTAGGTCCCAAAAGGGTGACCAAGAGACCCAGTACTTC.

This clonotype was seen a handful of times. The CDR3 region is CSARGQGDLYEQYF. The CDR3, as DNA: TGCAGTGCTAGAGGACAGGGGGATCTCTACGAGCAGTACTTC. The genes are TRBV20-1 and TRBJ2-7; 9 nucleotides align to TRBD1. After removal of 1 base from V and 3 bases from J, the junction contained 4 bases not matched to a gene. Looked up from germline, CDR1 is DFQATT and CDR2 is SNEGSKA (reference sequence). CDR3 length: 14 amino acids.

This clonotype showed up just a few times. The rearrangement joins TRBV15 to TRBJ1-5; possible D gene TRBD1, 5 bases. The germline gives CDR1 LNHNV, CDR2 YYDKDF (reference sequence). This CDR3 contains 13 residues. V lost 2 bases to trimming and J lost 7 bases, with 9 bases between them. The CDR3 nucleotides are TGTGCCACCAGCAGATCACGGGGCCAGCCCCAGCATTTT. Translated, it gives CATSRSRGQPQHF. Using reference TRBV15 and TRBJ1-5 for the parts outside the CDR3, the full variable domain is DAMVIQNPRYQVTQFGKPVTLSCSQTLNHNVMYWYQQKSSQAPKLLFHYYDKDFNNEADTPDNFQSRRPNTSFCFLDIRSPGLGDTAMYLCATSRSRGQPQHFGDGTRLSIL.

A few counts support this clonotype. V and J are TRBV7-9 and TRBJ2-2, with 8 bases fitting TRBD1. Losses at the gene ends were 5 bases for V and 6 bases for J; bases not matched to a gene: 11. This CDR3 region has 16 residues. The germline gives CDR1 SEHNR, CDR2 FQNEAQ (reference sequence). The DNA of the CDR3 is TGTGCCAGCAGCCTCTGGGCAGGGGGCTATCCCGGGGAGCTGTTTTTT. It specifies CASSLWAGGYPGELFF.

The chain links TRBV12-3 or TRBV12-4 to TRBJ2-1, with D tentatively TRBD2 (5 bases). The germline V and J ends were trimmed by 6 bases and 6 bases, with 12 bases remaining between them. The CDR3 spans 13 residues. Written as DNA, the CDR3 is TGTGCCAGCAGGGATGGAGGTGGCAATGAGCAGTTCTTC. It translates to CASRDGGGNEQFF.

This clonotype was found a few times. The chain links TRBV5-4 to TRBJ2-7; TRBD2 agrees at 16 bases. Losses at the gene ends were 5 bases for V and 2 bases for J; bases not matched to a gene: 13. The germline V gene encodes CDR1 SGHNT and CDR2 YYREEE (reference sequence). CDR3 length: 19 residues. Here the CDR3 reads CASSRPGLAGGPVAYEQYF. The CDR3 nucleotides read TGTGCCAGCAGTCGGCCGGGACTAGCGGGAGGGCCTGTAGCCTACGAGCAGTACTTC.

Only a few counts were recorded for this clonotype. This chain joins TRBV7-9 and TRBJ2-5, with D possibly TRBD2 on 5 matching bases. V was cut by 3 bases and J by 5 bases, with 16 bases left in between. This CDR3 contains 15 residues. Germline loops: CDR1 SEHNR, CDR2 FQNEAQ (reference sequence). Written as DNA, the CDR3 is TGTGCCAGCAGCTTCAGCCGGGGATGGGAGGAGACCCAGTACTTC. It specifies CASSFSRGWEETQYF.

This clonotype showed up just a few times. The rearrangement links TRBV6-5 to TRBJ1-1; D is uncertain. CDR1 is MNHEY and CDR2 is SVGAGI in the germline V gene. The V end lost 7 bases, the J end lost 5 bases, and 11 bases lay between the germline ends. CDR3 length equals 12 residues. The DNA for the CDR3 is TGTGCCAGCATGCTTGGGAAGACTGAAGCTTTCTTT. This translates into CASMLGKTEAFF.

The J gene is TRBJ1-5, the V gene TRBV5-8; D is uncertain. This CDR3 is built from 15 residues. Deletions cut 0 bases from V and 3 bases from J, with 10 bases between. Germline values: CDR1 SGHTS, CDR2 YDEGEE. The CDR3 protein is CASSLGQKVNQPQHF. The CDR3 DNA sequence: TGTGCCAGCAGCTTGGGGCAGAAAGTCAATCAGCCCCAGCATTTT.

This clonotype was observed a few times. The chain combines TRBV18 with TRBJ1-5; 10 bases map to TRBD1. V lost 2 bases to trimming and J lost 2 bases; unmatched junction nucleotides: 9. The CDR3 is 18 residues long. CDR1 and CDR2 (germline): KGHSH, LQKENI. The CDR3 DNA sequence: TGTGCCAGCTCACCAACCGGGACAGGGGCCGCCGGCAATCAGCCCCAGCATTTT. Its translation is CASSPTGTGAAGNQPQHF.

The rearrangement links TRBV6-5 to TRBJ1-4; a weak D match, TRBD1 (6 bases). The CDR3 length is 15 residues. Trimming removed 0 bases at V and 3 bases at J, with 8 bases between. Germline V lookup: CDR1 MNHEY, CDR2 SVGAGI. This chain's CDR3 is CASSYSGGPNEKLFF. CDR3 in DNA: TGTGCCAGCAGTTACTCGGGGGGGCCTAATGAAAAACTGTTTTTT.

The sample holds many counts of this clonotype. This chain uses TRBV7-9 with TRBJ1-5; weak D call: TRBD1 (5 bases). Trimming left V 4 bases short and J 7 bases short, with 8 bases between. CDR1 is SEHNR and CDR2 is FQNEAQ in the germline V gene (reference sequence). The CDR3 covers 12 residues. The CDR3 region is CASSSRGQPQHF. For the CDR3, the DNA is TGTGCCAGCAGCTCACGGGGGCAGCCCCAGCATTTT.

This clonotype was seen at least ten times. This sequence joins TRBV5-1 and TRBJ2-2; 7 nucleotides line up with TRBD1. V was pared by 10 bases and J by 0 bases, with 9 bases of the junction left unmatched. Germline CDR1 and CDR2: SGHRS and YFSETQ. There are 15 residues in the CDR3. The CDR3 loop is CACRKTGTNTGELFF. In DNA form, the CDR3 reads TGCGCCTGCCGAAAGACAGGGACGAACACCGGGGAGCTGTTTTTT.